Listed below are T cell receptor beta chains from one sample, sequenced in a study of tumor-infiltrating lymphocytes in primary liver carcinoma. TCRdb passed the multiplex PCR reads through MiXCR, listing each CDR3 protein once. The sample has approximately 330,000 distinct CDR3 sequences; less than 65% are singletons. Sequencing was done on a sample of peripheral blood. These receptors were taken from a man aged 40-49 years with primary liver carcinoma and hepatitis B virus infection. Both conserved end residues are part of each CDR3. Fields, in order: V gene, J gene, clone size, CDR3 protein. Rows give clone size only sometimes, using once, few, many, or a class for an expanded clone.

V: TRBV5-1; J: TRBJ2-1; size: -; CDR3: CASSLANWEDEQFF
V: TRBV5-4; J: TRBJ2-2; size: few; CDR3: CASSQGAGTGELFF
V: TRBV6-5; J: TRBJ2-3; size: -; CDR3: CVSRYQDRPSGTDTQYF
V: TRBV4-2; J: TRBJ2-1; size: many; CDR3: CASSQDLLGRNNEQFF
V: TRBV11-2; J: TRBJ1-1; size: -; CDR3: CASSYSENTEAYF
V: TRBV11-2; J: TRBJ1-1; size: -; CDR3: CACRLLGSGRAEAFF
V: TRBV6-1; J: TRBJ2-2; size: -; CDR3: CASSESPSGTFPAGELFF
V: TRBV5-4; J: TRBJ2-1; size: -; CDR3: CASSLRDSDNEQSF
V: TRBV11-2; J: TRBJ2-1; size: many; CDR3: CASSVSDGAYNEQFF
V: TRBV6-9; J: TRBJ2-5; size: -; CDR3: CTSSYQSGSWGETQYF
V: TRBV5-1; J: TRBJ1-3; size: few; CDR3: CASGTGSDTIYF